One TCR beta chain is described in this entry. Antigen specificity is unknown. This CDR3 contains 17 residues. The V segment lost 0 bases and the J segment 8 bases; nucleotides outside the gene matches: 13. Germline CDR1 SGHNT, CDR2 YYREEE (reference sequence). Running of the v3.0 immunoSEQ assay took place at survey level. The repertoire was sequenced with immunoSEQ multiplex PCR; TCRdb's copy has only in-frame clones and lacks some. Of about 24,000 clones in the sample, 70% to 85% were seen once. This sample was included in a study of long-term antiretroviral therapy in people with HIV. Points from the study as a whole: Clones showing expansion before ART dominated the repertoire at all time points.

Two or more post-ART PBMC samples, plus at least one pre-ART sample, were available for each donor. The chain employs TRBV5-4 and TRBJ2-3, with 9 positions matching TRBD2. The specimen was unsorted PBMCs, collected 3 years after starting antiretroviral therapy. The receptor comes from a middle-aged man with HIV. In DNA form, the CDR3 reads TGTGCCAGCAGCTTGGATATTGTTGGCGGGAGGGCCGGTACGCAGTATTTT. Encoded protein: CASSLDIVGGRAGTQYF.